This is a list of T cell receptor beta chains from one sample in a study of T-cell memory formation after mild COVID-19. MiXCR, run by TCRdb on the 5' RACE reads, gives a single entry per CDR3 protein. The sample carries hundreds of thousands of distinct CDR3 sequences, roughly 15% recorded once. The sequencing sample was made of PBMCs or a T cell subset sorted from them (not recorded which). The receptors shown here come from a man aged 18 to 30 who had mild COVID-19 (a few samples of this study predate the infection). Cell type and time point are not known. Each CDR3 is given with its conserved first and last residue. A D gene is named only where the DNA matches it firmly. A clone size is listed for some rows: how often the clone was seen (once, few, many), or a class if it is expanded.

d_call j_call clone_size v_call cdr3_aa cdr3_nt
NA TRBJ2-2 NA TRBV5-8 CARIIGSTGELFF TGTGCCAGGATTATAGGCTCAACCGGGGAGCTGTTTTTT
NA TRBJ2-1 many TRBV4-3 CASSPGTASYNEQFF TGCGCCAGCAGCCCTGGGACGGCTTCCTACAATGAGCAGTTCTTC
NA TRBJ1-5 NA TRBV6-2/TRBV6-3 CASRSDGNQPQHF TGTGCCAGCAGATCCGACGGGAATCAGCCCCAGCATTTT
TRBD2 TRBJ2-5 NA TRBV7-2 CASSLAGGPLSVETQYF TGTGCCAGCAGCCTAGCGGGGGGGCCACTTTCTGTAGAGACCCAGTACTTC
NA TRBJ2-5 NA TRBV7-9 CASSRPKGPPETQYF TGTGCCAGCAGCAGACCTAAGGGGCCACCGGAGACCCAGTACTTC
NA TRBJ1-1 few TRBV5-1 CASSQKLGADTEAFF TGCGCCAGCTCCCAAAAGTTGGGGGCAGACACTGAAGCTTTCTTT
TRBD1 TRBJ2-5 NA TRBV11-2 CASSLGVTGGGETQYF TGTGCCAGCAGCTTAGGGGTGACAGGGGGTGGAGAGACCCAGTACTTC
TRBD1 TRBJ2-3 NA TRBV29-1 CSAPPQGATDTQYF TGCAGCGCCCCCCCCCAGGGGGCCACAGATACGCAGTATTTT
TRBD1 TRBJ2-3 few TRBV7-9 CASGPGPTGVSDTQYF TGTGCCAGCGGCCCTGGGCCGACAGGGGTGTCAGATACGCAGTATTTT
NA TRBJ2-2 NA TRBV4-3 CASSQDRTRNTGELFF TGCGCCAGCAGCCAAGACCGGACCAGAAACACCGGGGAGCTGTTTTTT
NA TRBJ1-1 NA TRBV5-1 CASSSGHLEAFF TGCGCCAGCAGCTCCGGACACCTTGAAGCTTTCTTT
NA TRBJ2-2 many TRBV12-3/TRBV12-4 CASSRAGELFF TGTGCCAGCAGCAGGGCCGGGGAGCTGTTTTTT
TRBD1 TRBJ2-5 NA TRBV5-5 CASSPWTGGRETQYF TGTGCCAGCAGCCCCTGGACAGGGGGACGAGAGACCCAGTACTTC
NA TRBJ1-2 few TRBV29-1 CSVDHRTGYYGYTF TGCAGCGTTGACCATAGGACGGGTTACTATGGCTACACCTTC
NA TRBJ1-1 NA TRBV12-5 CASQGYTEAFF TGTGCTAGTCAGGGGTATACTGAAGCTTTCTTT
NA TRBJ2-1 many TRBV11-2 CASSFTSSRYNEQFF TGTGCCAGCAGCTTTACTAGCTCTCGCTACAATGAGCAGTTCTTC
NA TRBJ2-2 few TRBV9 CASSVEMGLSTGELFF TGTGCCAGCAGCGTAGAGATGGGGCTTAGCACCGGGGAGCTGTTTTTT
NA TRBJ1-3 few TRBV9 CASSQREGGASGNTIYF TGTGCCAGCAGCCAAAGGGAAGGGGGAGCCTCTGGAAACACCATATATTTT
NA TRBJ2-2 NA TRBV20-1 CSAAEQANTGELFF TGCAGTGCGGCAGAACAAGCGAACACCGGGGAGCTGTTTTTT
TRBD1 TRBJ1-2 NA TRBV5-5 CASSPRQGHGYTF TGTGCCAGCAGCCCTAGACAGGGGCACGGCTACACCTTC
NA TRBJ2-7 NA TRBV6-5 CASGGRSSYEQYF TGTGCCAGCGGAGGGCGAAGCTCCTACGAGCAGTACTTC
NA TRBJ2-7 NA TRBV6-6 CASSLYPNEQYF TGTGCCAGCAGTTTGTATCCCAACGAGCAGTACTTC
NA TRBJ2-1 few TRBV6-5 CASSPGTTNNEQFF TGTGCCAGCAGCCCCGGGACAACCAACAATGAGCAGTTCTTC
TRBD2 TRBJ2-1 NA TRBV29-1 CSVGRLAIGGNNEQFF TGCAGCGTCGGCAGACTAGCGATAGGCGGGAACAATGAGCAGTTCTTC
NA TRBJ2-7 few TRBV5-1 CASSFARRGYEQYF TGCGCCAGCAGCTTTGCTCGTCGAGGCTACGAGCAGTACTTC
NA TRBJ2-3 once TRBV7-7 CASSLVGPADTQYF TGTGCTAGCAGCTTAGTGGGACCGGCAGATACGCAGTATTTT
TRBD1 TRBJ2-3 many TRBV7-6 CASSAEQGDTQYF TGTGCCAGCAGCGCAGAACAGGGGGATACGCAGTATTTT
TRBD1 TRBJ2-5 NA TRBV5-1 CASSLRDRAQETQYF TGCGCCAGCAGCCTAAGGGACAGGGCCCAAGAGACCCAGTACTTC
NA TRBJ2-1 few TRBV25-1 CASSLVRIGRSSSSYNEQFF TGTGCCAGCAGCCTTGTGAGGATCGGCCGATCATCTAGCTCCTACAATGAGCAGTTCTTC
NA TRBJ1-2 NA TRBV5-1 CASSSSGPTNYGYTF TGCGCCAGCAGCTCTTCAGGGCCTACGAACTATGGCTACACCTTC
TRBD2 TRBJ2-1 NA TRBV20-1 CSARAGLAGGPYNEQFF TGCAGTGCTAGAGCCGGACTAGCGGGGGGCCCCTACAATGAGCAGTTCTTC
NA TRBJ1-6 once TRBV20-1 CSASLTEARNSPLHF TGCAGTGCTAGCCTTACAGAGGCGAGGAATTCACCCCTCCACTTT
TRBD1 TRBJ2-3 few TRBV12-3/TRBV12-4 CASSLGQGVFFTDTQYF TGTGCCAGCAGTCTCGGACAGGGGGTCTTTTTCACAGATACGCAGTATTTT
NA TRBJ2-7 NA TRBV25-1 CASRPGDAYEQYF TGTGCCAGCCGACCAGGAGACGCCTACGAGCAGTACTTC
NA TRBJ2-5 NA TRBV7-9 CASSSAIGFQETQYF TGTGCCAGCAGCTCAGCAATAGGGTTCCAAGAGACCCAGTACTTC
TRBD1 TRBJ2-7 NA TRBV29-1 CSVEEGTGLYEQYF TGCAGCGTTGAGGAAGGGACAGGCCTTTACGAGCAGTACTTC
TRBD2 TRBJ2-1 few TRBV6-4 CASSAMRGAGEQFF TGTGCCAGCAGCGCTATGCGGGGGGCGGGTGAGCAGTTCTTC
NA TRBJ2-5 few TRBV12-3/TRBV12-4 CASRTGLTETQYF TGTGCCAGCAGAACGGGGCTAACGGAGACCCAGTACTTC
TRBD1 TRBJ2-1 NA TRBV7-8 CASSLVDRGLEQFF TGTGCCAGCAGCTTAGTGGACAGGGGGCTTGAGCAGTTCTTC
NA TRBJ2-2 NA TRBV24-1 CATSDLRKVGELFF TGTGCCACCAGTGATTTGCGGAAAGTCGGGGAGCTGTTTTTT
NA TRBJ2-5 many TRBV20-1 CSASAIGQQETQYF TGCAGTGCCAGCGCTATCGGCCAACAAGAGACCCAGTACTTC
NA TRBJ1-4 few TRBV29-1 CSVGGWGNEKLFF TGCAGCGTTGGCGGCTGGGGTAATGAAAAACTGTTTTTT
NA TRBJ2-3 many TRBV4-1 CASSQAGTDTQYF TGCGCCAGCAGCCAAGCGGGCACAGATACGCAGTATTTT
NA TRBJ2-7 NA TRBV5-1 CASSPGQGLSSYEQYF TGCGCCAGCAGCCCGGGCCAGGGTCTTAGCTCCTACGAGCAGTACTTC
NA TRBJ1-2 NA TRBV24-1 CATSDSRGSRYGYTF TGTGCCACCAGTGATTCCCGCGGATCCCGCTATGGCTACACCTTC
NA TRBJ2-7 few TRBV20-1 CSAIRDRSYEQYF TGCAGTGCTATCCGGGACCGTTCCTACGAGCAGTACTTC
NA TRBJ1-3 few TRBV12-3/TRBV12-4 CASSLGSVRFGNTIYF TGTGCCAGCAGTTTAGGATCGGTCCGCTTCGGAAACACCATATATTTT
TRBD1 TRBJ1-1 NA TRBV6-2/TRBV6-3 CASSSRGPNTEAFF TGTGCCAGCAGTTCCAGGGGGCCGAACACTGAAGCTTTCTTT
TRBD1 TRBJ2-6 NA TRBV6-1 CASTTGDGANVLTF TGTGCCAGCACCACAGGGGACGGGGCCAACGTCCTGACTTTC
NA TRBJ1-1 many TRBV7-9 CASSLRQANTEAFF TGTGCCAGCAGCTTAAGGCAGGCGAACACTGAAGCTTTCTTT
NA TRBJ1-5 few TRBV20-1 CSAREQGPGGPQHF TGCAGTGCTAGAGAACAGGGCCCTGGGGGGCCCCAGCATTTT
TRBD2 TRBJ2-3 NA TRBV4-1 CASSQPGTRSTDTQYF TGCGCCAGCAGCCAACCCGGGACTAGAAGCACAGATACGCAGTATTTT
NA TRBJ2-3 NA TRBV15 CATSRGASTLTDTQYF TGTGCCACCAGCAGAGGGGCTAGTACCCTCACAGATACGCAGTATTTT
NA TRBJ1-2 NA TRBV29-1 CSVVVSSKGAGGYTF TGCAGCGTTGTAGTGTCCAGCAAGGGAGCGGGGGGCTACACCTTC
NA TRBJ1-1 NA TRBV6-1 CASTSNTNTEAFF TGTGCCAGCACCTCAAACACGAACACTGAAGCTTTCTTT
NA TRBJ2-5 few TRBV29-1 CSVDSSPGRQETQYF TGCAGCGTTGATAGTTCCCCGGGACGGCAAGAGACCCAGTACTTC
NA TRBJ2-3 NA TRBV6-5 CASSYRLGTDTQYF TGTGCCAGCAGTTACCGACTAGGGACAGATACGCAGTATTTT
NA TRBJ1-1 few TRBV7-2 CASGPGGKPAEAFF TGTGCCAGCGGGCCGGGGGGAAAGCCGGCTGAAGCTTTCTTT
NA TRBJ2-1 NA TRBV6-5 CASKRYVSSYNEQFF TGTGCCAGTAAGCGATACGTAAGCTCCTACAATGAGCAGTTCTTC